What follows is one TCR beta chain and its context. This record belongs to a study of T cells after yellow fever vaccination. TCRdb called the 5' RACE reads again in MiXCR, with one record for every CDR3 protein. The repertoire holds some 170,000 distinct CDR3 sequences, with roughly a tenth as singletons. Germline CDR1 reads SGDLS; CDR2 reads YYNGEE. With 3 bases clipped from V and 2 bases from J, the junction kept 5 bases outside the gene matches. The CDR3 is 15 amino acids. Sequencing was performed on CD8+ T cells sorted from PBMCs, taken 45 days after the yellow fever booster vaccination. This receptor was identified in a man between 18 and 29 years old who received the YFV17D yellow fever vaccine. The J gene is TRBJ1-2, the V gene TRBV9; 9 bases line up with TRBD1. The CDR3 is CASSAGTGPNYGYTF. The CDR3 DNA reads TGTGCCAGCAGCGCCGGGACAGGGCCAAACTATGGCTACACCTTC. The entire variable domain, with the rest obtained from reference TRBV9 and TRBJ1-2, is as follows: DSGVTQTPKHLITATGQRVTLRCSPRSGDLSVYWYQQSLDQGLQFLIQYYNGEERAKGNILERFSAQQFPDLHSELNLSSLELGDSALYFCASSAGTGPNYGYTFGSGTRLTVV.